The source of this T cell receptor beta chain is a study of blood T cell repertoires in COVID-19. Trimming cost V 2 bases and J 4 bases, with 15 bases left between them. Per the germline V gene, CDR1 is LNHDA and CDR2 is SQIVND (reference sequence). The CDR3 loop spans 15 amino acids. Sequencing used immunoSEQ multiplex PCR; TCRdb keeps in-frame clones, though not all of them. The sample has hundreds of thousands of clones; 70% to 90% are singletons. Sequenced sample: peripheral blood. The V and J genes are TRBV19 and TRBJ2-7; possible D gene TRBD1, 6 bases. The source of this sequence is a man aged 55 to 70 with acute or convalescent COVID-19. The CDR3 sequence: CASSIQGTPIYEQYF. In DNA, the CDR3 is TGTGCCAGTAGTATACAAGGGACACCTATTTACGAGCAGTACTTC.